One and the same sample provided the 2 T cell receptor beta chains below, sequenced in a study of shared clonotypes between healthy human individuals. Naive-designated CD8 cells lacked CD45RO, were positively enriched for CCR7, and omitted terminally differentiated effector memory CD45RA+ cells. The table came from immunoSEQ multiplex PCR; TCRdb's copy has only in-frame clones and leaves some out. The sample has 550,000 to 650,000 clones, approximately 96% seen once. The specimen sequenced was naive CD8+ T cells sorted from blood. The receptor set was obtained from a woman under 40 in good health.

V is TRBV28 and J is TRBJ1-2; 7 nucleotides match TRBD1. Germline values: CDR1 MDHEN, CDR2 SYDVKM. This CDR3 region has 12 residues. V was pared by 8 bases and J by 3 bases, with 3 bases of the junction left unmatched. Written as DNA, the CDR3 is TGTGCCAGCCGAGACAGGGACTATGGCTACACCTTC. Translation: CASRDRDYGYTF.

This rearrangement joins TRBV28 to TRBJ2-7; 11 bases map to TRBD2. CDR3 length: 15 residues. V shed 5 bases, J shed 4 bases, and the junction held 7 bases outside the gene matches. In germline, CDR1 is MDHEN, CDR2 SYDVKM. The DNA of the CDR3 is TGTGCCAGCAGTCAAACTAGCGGGAGTGGGTACGAGCAGTACTTC. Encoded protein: CASSQTSGSGYEQYF.